The 4 T cell receptor beta chains in this list originate from one sample, sequenced in a study of blood T cell repertoires in COVID-19 (dated by TCRdb to 2018 to 2021). Libraries came from the immunoSEQ multiplex PCR assay. What TCRdb holds here is the immuneACCESS table cut down to in-frame rearrangements. Part of the clones is not present; checked against another copy, under half of the missing clones reflect an unresolved V gene, and the others are unexplained. The sample has about 400,000 clones on record, approximately 86% of them singletons. Together, the top ten hold around 3% of the sample. Sample: peripheral blood. The receptors stem from a human donor in a cohort sampled during active COVID-19.

The chain joins TRBV5-5 to TRBJ1-5; D gene ambiguous. CDR3 length equals 16 residues. CDR1 and CDR2 from the germline V gene are SGHKS and YYEKEE (reference sequence). Trimming pared 4 bases from V and 0 bases from J, leaving 14 bases between. CDR3 nucleotides: TGTGCCAGCAGCCTCCTCCCGGTCCATAGCAATCAGCCCCAGCATTTT. Amino acids: CASSLLPVHSNQPQHF.

The chain has TRBV28 and TRBJ1-2; 8 positions match TRBD1. Trimming removed 5 bases from V and 5 bases from J; junction bases left unmatched: 4. Germline loops: CDR1 MDHEN, CDR2 SYDVKM. The CDR3 loop spans 13 amino acids. The CDR3 reads CASSRDRNYGYTF. In DNA, the CDR3 is TGTGCCAGCAGTAGGGACAGGAATTATGGCTACACCTTC.

CDR3 coding DNA: TGTGCCAGCAGTGACCAGCGCGGGACCTACGAGCAGTACTTC. Its translation is CASSDQRGTYEQYF. The chain is built from TRBV28 and TRBJ2-7; TRBD2 might be the D (6 bases). The CDR3 consists of 14 residues. Germline V gene sequence: CDR1 MDHEN, CDR2 SYDVKM. The germline V and J ends were trimmed by 5 bases and 2 bases, with 13 bases remaining between them. The full variable domain, its missing parts supplied by reference TRBV28 and TRBJ2-7, is DVKVTQSSRYLVKRTGEKVFLECVQDMDHENMFWYRQDPGLGLRLIYFSYDVKMKEKGDIPEGYSVSREKKERFSLILESASTNQTSMYLCASSDQRGTYEQYFGPGTRLTVT.

The gene calls are TRBV20-1 and TRBJ2-3; no firm D call. Per the germline V gene, CDR1 is DFQATT and CDR2 is SNEGSKA (reference sequence). With 4 bases removed from V and 0 bases from J, the gap between germline ends came to 2 bases. This CDR3 comprises 11 residues. CDR3 residues: CSAISTDTQYF. In DNA, the CDR3 is TGCAGTGCTATAAGCACAGATACGCAGTATTTT.